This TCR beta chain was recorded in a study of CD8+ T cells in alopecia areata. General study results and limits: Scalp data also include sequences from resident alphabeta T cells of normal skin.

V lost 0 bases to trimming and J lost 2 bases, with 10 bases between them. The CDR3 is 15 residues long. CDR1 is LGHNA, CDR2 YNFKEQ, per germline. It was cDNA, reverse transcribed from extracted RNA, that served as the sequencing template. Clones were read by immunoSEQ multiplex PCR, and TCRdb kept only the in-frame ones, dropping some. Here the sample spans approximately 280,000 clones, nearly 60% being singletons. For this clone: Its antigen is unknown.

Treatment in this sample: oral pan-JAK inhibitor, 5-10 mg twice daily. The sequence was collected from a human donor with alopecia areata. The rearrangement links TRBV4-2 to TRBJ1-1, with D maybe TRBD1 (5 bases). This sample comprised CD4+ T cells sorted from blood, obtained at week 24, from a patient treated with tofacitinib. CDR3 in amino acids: CASSQEGRINTEAFF. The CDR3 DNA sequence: TGTGCCAGCAGCCAAGAGGGGCGGATAAACACTGAAGCTTTCTTT.